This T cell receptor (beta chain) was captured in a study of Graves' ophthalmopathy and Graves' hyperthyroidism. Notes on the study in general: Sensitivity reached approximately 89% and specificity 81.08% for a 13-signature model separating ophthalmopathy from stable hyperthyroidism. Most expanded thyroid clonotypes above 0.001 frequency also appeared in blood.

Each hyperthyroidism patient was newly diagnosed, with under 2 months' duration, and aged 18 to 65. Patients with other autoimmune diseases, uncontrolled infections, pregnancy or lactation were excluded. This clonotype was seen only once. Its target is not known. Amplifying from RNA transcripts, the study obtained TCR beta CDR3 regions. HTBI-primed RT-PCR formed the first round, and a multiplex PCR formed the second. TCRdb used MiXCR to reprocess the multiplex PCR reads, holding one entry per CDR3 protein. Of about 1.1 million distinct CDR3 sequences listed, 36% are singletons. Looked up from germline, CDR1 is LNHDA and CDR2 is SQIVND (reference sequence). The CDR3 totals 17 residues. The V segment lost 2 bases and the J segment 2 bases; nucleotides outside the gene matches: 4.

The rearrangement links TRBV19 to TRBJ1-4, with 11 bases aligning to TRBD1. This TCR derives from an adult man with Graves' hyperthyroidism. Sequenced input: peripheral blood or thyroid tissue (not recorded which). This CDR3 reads CASSILGTGGTNEKLFF. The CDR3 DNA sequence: TGTGCCAGTAGTATACTCGGGACAGGGGGTACTAATGAAAAACTGTTTTTT.